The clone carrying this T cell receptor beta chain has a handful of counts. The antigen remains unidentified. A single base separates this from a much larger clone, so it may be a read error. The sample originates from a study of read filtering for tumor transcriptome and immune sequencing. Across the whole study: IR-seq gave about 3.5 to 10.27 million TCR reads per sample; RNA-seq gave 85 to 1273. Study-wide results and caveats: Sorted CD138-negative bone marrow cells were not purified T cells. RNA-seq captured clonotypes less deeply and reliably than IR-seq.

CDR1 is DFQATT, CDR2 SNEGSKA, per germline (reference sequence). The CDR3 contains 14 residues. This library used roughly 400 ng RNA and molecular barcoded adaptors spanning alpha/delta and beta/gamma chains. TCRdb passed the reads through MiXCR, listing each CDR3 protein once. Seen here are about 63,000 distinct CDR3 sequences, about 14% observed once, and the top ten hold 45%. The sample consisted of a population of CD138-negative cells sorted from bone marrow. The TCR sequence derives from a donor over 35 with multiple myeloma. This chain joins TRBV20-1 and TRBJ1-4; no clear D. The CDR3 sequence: CGATSGLSNEKLFF. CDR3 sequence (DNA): TGCGGTGCTACCTCGGGGTTATCTAATGAAAAACTGTTTTTT.